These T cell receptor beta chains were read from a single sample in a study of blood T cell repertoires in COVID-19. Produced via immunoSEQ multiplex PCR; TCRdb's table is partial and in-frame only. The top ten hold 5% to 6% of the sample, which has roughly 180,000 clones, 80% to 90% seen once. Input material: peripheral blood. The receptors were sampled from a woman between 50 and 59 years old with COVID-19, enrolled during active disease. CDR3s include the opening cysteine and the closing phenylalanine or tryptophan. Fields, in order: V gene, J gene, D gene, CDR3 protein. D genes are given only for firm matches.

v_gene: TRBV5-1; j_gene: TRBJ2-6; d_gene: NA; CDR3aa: CASSLDLRGSGANVLTF
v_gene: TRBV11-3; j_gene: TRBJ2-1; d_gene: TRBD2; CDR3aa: CASSGTSGRASYNEQFF
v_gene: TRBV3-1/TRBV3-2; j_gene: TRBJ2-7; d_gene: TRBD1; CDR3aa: CASSSSGTGFYEQYF
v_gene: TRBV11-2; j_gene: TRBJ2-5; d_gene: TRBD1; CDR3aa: CASSPGQGGETQYF
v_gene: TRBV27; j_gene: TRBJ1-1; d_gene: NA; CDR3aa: CASSSNREGNTEAFF
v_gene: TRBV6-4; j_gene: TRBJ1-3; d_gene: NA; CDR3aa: CASEDADRPLYSGNTIYF
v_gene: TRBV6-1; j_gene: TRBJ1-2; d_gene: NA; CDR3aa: CASSGGSGGAGYGYTF
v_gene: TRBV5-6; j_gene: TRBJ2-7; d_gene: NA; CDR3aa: CASSLARVSYEQYF
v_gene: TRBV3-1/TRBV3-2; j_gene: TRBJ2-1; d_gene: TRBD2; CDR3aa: CASSHGTSGSYNEQFF
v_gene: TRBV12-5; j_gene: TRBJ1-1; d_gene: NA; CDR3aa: CASGIYILGRTEAFF
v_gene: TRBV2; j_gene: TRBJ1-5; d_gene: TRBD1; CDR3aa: CASEGDRGESNQPQHF
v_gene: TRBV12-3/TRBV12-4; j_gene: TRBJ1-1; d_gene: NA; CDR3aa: CASSLSGNTEAFF
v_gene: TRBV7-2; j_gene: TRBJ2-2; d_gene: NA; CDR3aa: CASSTGTNAWLTGELFF
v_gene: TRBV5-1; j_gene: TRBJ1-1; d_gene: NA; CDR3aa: CASSLVGGSEAFF
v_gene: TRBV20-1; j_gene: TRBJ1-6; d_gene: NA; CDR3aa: CSAPSDIAHF
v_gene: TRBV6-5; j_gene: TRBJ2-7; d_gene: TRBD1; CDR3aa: CASSQIDRVGEQYF
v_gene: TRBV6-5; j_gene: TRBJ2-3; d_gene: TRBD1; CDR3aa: CASSYWGQGGDTQYF
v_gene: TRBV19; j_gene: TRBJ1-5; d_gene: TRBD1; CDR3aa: CASSTRPGQGRNQPQHF
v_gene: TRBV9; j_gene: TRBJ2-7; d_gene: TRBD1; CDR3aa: CASSLGTGGIYEQYF
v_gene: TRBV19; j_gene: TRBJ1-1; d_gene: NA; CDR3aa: CASYKSGNTEAFF
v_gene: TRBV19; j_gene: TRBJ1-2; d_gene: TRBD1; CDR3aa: CASSDRDRPSFNYGYTF
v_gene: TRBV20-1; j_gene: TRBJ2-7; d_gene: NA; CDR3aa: CSLARGNEQYF
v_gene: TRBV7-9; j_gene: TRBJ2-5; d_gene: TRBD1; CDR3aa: CASSFQGARETQYF
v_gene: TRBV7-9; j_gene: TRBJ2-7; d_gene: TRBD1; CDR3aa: CASSLVLGTGSYEQYF
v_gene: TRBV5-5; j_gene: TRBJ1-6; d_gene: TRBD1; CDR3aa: CASRPGQGSLNSPLHF
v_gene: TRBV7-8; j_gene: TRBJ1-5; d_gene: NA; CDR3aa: CASSLAVRETGNQPQHF
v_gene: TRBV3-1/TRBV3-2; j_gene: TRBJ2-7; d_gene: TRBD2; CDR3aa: CASSRSTRSGGAYEQYF
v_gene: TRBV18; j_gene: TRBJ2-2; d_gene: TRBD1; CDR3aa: CASSTGANTGELFF
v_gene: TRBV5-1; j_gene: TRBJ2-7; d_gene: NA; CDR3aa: CASSQGGYEQYF
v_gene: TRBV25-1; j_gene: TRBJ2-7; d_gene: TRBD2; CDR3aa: CASRPGLAPHEQYF
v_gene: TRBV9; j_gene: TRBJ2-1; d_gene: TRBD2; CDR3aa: CASTPRVAGGGSYNEQFF
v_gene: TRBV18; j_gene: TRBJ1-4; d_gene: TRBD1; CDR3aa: CASSRQGELFF
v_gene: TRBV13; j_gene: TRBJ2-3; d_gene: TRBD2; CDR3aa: CASSSLLAGEEDTQYF
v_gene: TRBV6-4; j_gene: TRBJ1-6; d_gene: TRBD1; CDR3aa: CASSDGTGVSPLHF
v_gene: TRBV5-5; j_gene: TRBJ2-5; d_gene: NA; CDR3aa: CASSLEQGVQETQYF
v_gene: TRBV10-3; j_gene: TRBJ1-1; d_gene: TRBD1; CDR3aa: CAIKTQGEGTEAFF
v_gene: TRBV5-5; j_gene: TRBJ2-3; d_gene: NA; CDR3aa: CASSFLSDTDTQYF
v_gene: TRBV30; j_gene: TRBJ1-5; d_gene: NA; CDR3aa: CAWSVRRGTVNQPQHF
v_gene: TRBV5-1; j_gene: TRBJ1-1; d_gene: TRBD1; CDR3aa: CASSLGDRGGNTEAFF
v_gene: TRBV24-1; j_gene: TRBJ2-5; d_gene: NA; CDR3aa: CATSRIHLPGNQETQYF
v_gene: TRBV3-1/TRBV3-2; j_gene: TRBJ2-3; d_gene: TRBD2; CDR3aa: CASSQVPTSGGGPDTQYF
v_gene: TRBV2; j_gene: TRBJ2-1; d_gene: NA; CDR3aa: CASSRENEQFF
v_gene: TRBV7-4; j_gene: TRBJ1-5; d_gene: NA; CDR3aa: CASSAWRAGNQPQHF
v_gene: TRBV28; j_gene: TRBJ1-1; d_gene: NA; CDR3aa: CASRTRGIGTEAFF
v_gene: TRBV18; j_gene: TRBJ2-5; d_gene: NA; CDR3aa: CASSPIPQETQYF
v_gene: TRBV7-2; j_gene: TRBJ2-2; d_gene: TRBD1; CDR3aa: CASSSPSPRDRVNTGELFF
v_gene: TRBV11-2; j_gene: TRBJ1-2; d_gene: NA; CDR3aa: CASSLATGWLYGYTF
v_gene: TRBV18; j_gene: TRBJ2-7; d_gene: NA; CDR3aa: CASSPIGSSYEQYF
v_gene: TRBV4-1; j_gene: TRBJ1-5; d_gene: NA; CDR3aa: CASSQQAGDYSNQPQHF
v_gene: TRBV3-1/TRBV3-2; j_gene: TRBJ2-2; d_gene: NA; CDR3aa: CDCFPGGVDTGELFF
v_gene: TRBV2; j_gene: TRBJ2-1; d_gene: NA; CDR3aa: CASTRTWAGDEQFF